This T cell receptor beta chain was documented in a study of blood T cell repertoires in COVID-19. Overall study context: The samples span acute and convalescent COVID-19 from the United States, Italy and Spain. In each case, the material was cDNA or gDNA derived from T cells, B-cell-depleted T cells, or PBMCs.

Methods used by the authors: It was from reference gene primer amplification that nucleated cell counts were estimated. Some clones are missing from TCRdb's copy, which holds only in-frame ones; the method was immunoSEQ multiplex PCR. V and J calls and clone size follow that table, whereas D and trimming were derived from the DNA. Of a few hundred thousand clones in the sample, roughly 77% were seen once. CDR3 length equals 12 residues. V lost 6 bases, J lost 14 bases, and 9 bases stayed unmatched. Germline assignment: CDR1 MNHEY and CDR2 SMNVEV (reference sequence). Source material: peripheral blood. This chain connects TRBV27 to TRBJ2-1; the match to TRBD2 covers 8 bases. The TCR originated in a human donor with acute or convalescent COVID-19. The donor label of this sample is uncertain. CDR3 DNA sequence: TGTGCCAGCAGCCAGACCAGCGGGAGAGAGTTCTTC. It codes for CASSQTSGREFF.